The 2 T cell receptor beta chains below come from one sample, sequenced in a study of cytomegalovirus exposure and HLA in healthy donors (dated by TCRdb to the late 2010s). Receptor libraries were prepared by the immunoSEQ multiplex PCR assay. The multiplex PCR relied on a mix of 60 forward primers for TCR Vbeta segments and 13 reverse primers for TCR Jbeta segments. Sourced from immuneACCESS, this table was stored by TCRdb with only in-frame sequences that have V and J called. A share of the clones is absent; for the studies checked, an unresolved V gene accounts for under half, and the remainder has no known explanation. This sample lists around 140,000 clones; around 66% were detected once. Under 7.5% of the sample goes to the ten largest clones. Material: PBMCs. The origin of the receptors is a woman in her sixties or seventies in good health and CMV-seronegative.

The V and J genes are TRBV5-1 and TRBJ1-2; D gene ambiguous. This CDR3 spans 14 amino acids. Germline loops: CDR1 SGHRS, CDR2 YFSETQ. Trimming stripped 3 bases from V and 6 bases from J, with 15 bases between. For the CDR3, the DNA is TGCGCCAGCAGCTATACGACGGGGAGCGATGGCTACACCTTC. Its protein is CASSYTTGSDGYTF.

This chain joins TRBV28 and TRBJ1-2; no firm D call. Germline lookup yields CDR1 MDHEN and CDR2 SYDVKM. This CDR3 is built from 12 residues. The V gene lost 6 bases and the J gene lost 0 bases, with 5 bases spanning the gap. CDR3 DNA sequence: TGTGCCAGCAGGACAACTAACTATGGCTACACCTTC. This sequence encodes CASRTTNYGYTF.